This TCR beta chain came from a study of HIV-infected patients and healthy controls. This CDR3 is 13 amino acids long. Germline V lookup: CDR1 SGHVS, CDR2 FQNEAQ. V gave up 2 bases and J gave up 7 bases, with 9 bases separating them. TCRdb reprocessed the 5' RACE reads with MiXCR, giving one entry per CDR3 protein. Seen here are approximately 67,000 distinct CDR3 sequences, 15% to 20% observed once, and the top ten hold 5.5% to 6%. Sequencing input: CD4+ T cells from blood. The sequence came from a human donor in good health. The V call is TRBV7-8, the J call TRBJ1-5; D unclear. The CDR3 loop is CASSLYEAQPQHF. CDR3 nucleotide sequence: TGTGCCAGCAGCTTATACGAGGCGCAGCCCCAGCATTTT.